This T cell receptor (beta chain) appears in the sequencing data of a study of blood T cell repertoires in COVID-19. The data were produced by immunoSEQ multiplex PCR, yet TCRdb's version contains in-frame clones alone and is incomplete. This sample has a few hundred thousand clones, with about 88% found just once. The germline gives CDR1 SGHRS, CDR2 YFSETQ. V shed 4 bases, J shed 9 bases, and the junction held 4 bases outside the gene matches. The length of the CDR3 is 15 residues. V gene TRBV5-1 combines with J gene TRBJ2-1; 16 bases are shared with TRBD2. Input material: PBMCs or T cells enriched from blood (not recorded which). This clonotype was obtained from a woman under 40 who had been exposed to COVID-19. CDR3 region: CASSQGLAGGFEQFF. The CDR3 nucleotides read TGCGCCAGCAGCCAGGGACTAGCGGGAGGGTTTGAGCAGTTCTTC.